This TCR beta chain was identified during a study of metastatic and nonmetastatic thyroid tumors. As for the study in general: Repertoires from blood and tumor or nodule tissue of malignant and benign thyroid patients were compared. Findings and caveats of the study: Versus benign nodules, malignant thyroid tumors reportedly had significantly higher TCR beta diversity, in blood and tumor.

Patients underwent thyroid surgery, and none had received any treatment before it. Per the authors' pipeline: Researchers built a distant-metastasis classifier for papillary thyroid cancer that drew on CDR3 differences across clinicopathological groups. TCRdb ran MiXCR on the PCR reads. The V and J calls shown here were made by TCRdb, not taken from the authors' results. Of about 14,000 clones in the sample, around 28% were seen once. Germline V CDR1 and CDR2: SGHDT, YYEEEE. This CDR3 has 13 residues. V lost 0 bases and J 3 bases, leaving 5 bases between the germline ends. Details on this clone: Its antigen is unidentified.

The receptor was derived from a female donor with papillary thyroid cancer or a benign thyroid nodule (not recorded which). Some clones in this sample may be carry-over from other donors' samples. What was sequenced was tumor tissue. V is TRBV5-6 and J is TRBJ2-3; no firm D call. The CDR3 bases are TGTGCCAGCAGCTTGGCCCAGACAGATACGCAGTATTTT. As protein: CASSLAQTDTQYF.